This T cell receptor beta chain was identified in a study of cytomegalovirus exposure and HLA in healthy donors. On the study more broadly: Early on, a data release was issued that held some 91 million unique TCRs from HLA-typed donors.

About this clone: Its antigen remains unknown.

Primers: 60 Vbeta forward and 13 Jbeta reverse. Libraries were prepared by immunoSEQ multiplex PCR; TCRdb keeps only in-frame clonotypes and omits some of them. The sample carries about 150,000 clones, approximately 80% recorded once. Study observations and caveats: In a later analysis, CMV-associated beta chains were mostly HLA-associated, it appeared. Information on immune exposure was restricted to one variable (CMV serostatus). Presence/absence comparisons presumed near-even sequencing depth among donors.

CDR3 length equals 13 residues. Germline CDR1 LGHNA, CDR2 YNFKEQ. Trimming stripped 2 bases from V and 3 bases from J, with 7 bases between. This chain joins TRBV4-2 and TRBJ1-2; D unclear. The specimen was PBMCs. The TCR sequence derives from a male donor in good health and CMV-seronegative. DNA of the CDR3: TGTGCCAGCAGCCAACGGGTCTACTATGGCTACACCTTC. Translating it yields CASSQRVYYGYTF.